The TCR beta chain under discussion was sequenced for a study of shared clonotypes between healthy human individuals (dated by TCRdb to 2018 to 2020). Describing the broader study: The cohort comprised a couple of women and a few men aged 18 to 49 years. For each donor, CD4 naive and CD4 memory were each run on three plates, CD8 naive on two plates, and CD8 memory on one plate. To estimate repertoire size and how much clonotype sharing occurs between individuals, the study deeply sequenced the blood TCR repertoires of roughly 5 healthy adults. To increase sequencing depth and limit assay-specific biases, TCR repertoire library preparation and sequencing were carried out by different laboratories using diverse techniques. Between about 0.85 and 8.9 billion PBMCs per donor were obtained by leukapheresis. The paper's findings and limits, for the study overall: Based on pairwise subsampling, the degree of clonotype sharing among donors was expected to be affected by sequencing depth. Because the study included only a small number of donors, the genetic and exposure-history diversity represented was limited. Naive subsets generally had larger estimated clonotype richness than memory subsets did. Compared with non-shared clonotypes, the clonotypes found in all four sorted-subset donors had higher generation probabilities. Sharing across a few donors was observed for around 5% of naive CD4, over 3% of naive CD8, around 2.5% of memory CD4, and around 0.42% of memory CD8 clonotypes. Incomplete sequencing was indicated by rarefaction of sorted-subset datasets, despite the large sequencing depth. Sampling was restricted to blood, and TCR repertoires in tissues likely differ from the TCR repertoires found in blood.

V ends up 7 bases short and J 1 base short, with an unmatched junction base count of 4. There are 14 amino acids in the CDR3, from cysteine to phenylalanine inclusive. The entry retains the CDR3 DNA only, 42 bases that are in frame from base 1. CDR1 SEHNR and CDR2 FQNEAQ were looked up in the germline V gene (reference sequence). Details on this clone: Its recognized antigen is unknown. There are no base qualities to consult, and no much larger clone falls within one base.

Healthy HIV-negative adults with no recently reported acute infections or vaccinations were included as donors. Every donor was a Caucasian adult residing in Nashville, Tennessee, USA. CD4+ T cells were enriched by magnetic negative selection, after which naive cells were positively selected on CD45RA and the negative fraction was taken as the memory subset. After blood collection by leukapheresis, PBMCs were isolated using Ficoll-Histopaque density gradient centrifugation and then cryopreserved in the vapor phase of liquid nitrogen. Analytical flow cytometry was used to check the purity and quantity of every magnetically sorted T cell population. Each sorted fraction had its genomic DNA isolated and then quantified by UV absorbance on a Nanodrop 2000c. Using the deep immunoSEQ assay, TCR CDR3 regions were amplified from genomic DNA by multiplex PCR. Genomic DNA extracted from each cell subset was distributed evenly over all wells of several immunoSEQ 96-well plates, and each plate served as one replicate. For sorted subsets, 200 ng of genomic DNA, equivalent to 25,000 to 35,000 T cell genomes, went into each replicate PCR. Purified libraries were measured with a Qubit 3.0 fluorometer, size-checked on a Bioanalyzer 2100, and measured again with the KAPA Library Quantification kit. A separate single-read 150-cycle Illumina NextSeq 550 flow cell was used to sequence each immunoSEQ 96-well plate. The source study handled its data this way. Because only junctional sequences without quality scores were contained in the immunoSEQ output, filtering matching that applied to full-length reads could not be performed. To assign V/J genes and CDR3, sequences were annotated using PyIR, a Python wrapper for IgBLAST v1.9, with IMGT germline references. Reads with weak V/J assignments (E-value above 1e-6), missing CDR3, stop codons, out-of-frame junctions, or ambiguous translated residues were removed. V3J clonotypes were defined by identical inferred V gene, J gene, and CDR3 amino acid sequence. Percentage overlap between repertoires was computed as shared unique clonotypes divided by the size of the smaller repertoire. Repertoire richness was assessed with RTK rarefaction, the Chao1 estimator, and Recon v2.1 estimates of unobserved clonotypes. Generation probabilities for all TCRbeta clonotypes obtained by the gDNA method from several donors were computed using OLGA. The table comes from immuneACCESS by way of TCRdb, which keeps in-frame sequences with V and J called. Part of the clones is missing from these tables; in studies checked, under half for an unresolved V gene and the rest for unknown reasons. V, J and clone size derive from that table, while D and trimming were established from the DNA sequence. In this sample the table shows approximately 2.3 million clones, 85% to 95% of which occur a single time. The top ten hold about 0.39% of the sample.

This sequence was found in a man in his late teens or twenties in good health. Some clones in this sample may be carry-over from other donors' samples. The sequence joins TRBV7-9 to TRBJ2-3; 8 middle bases align to TRBD1. Sequenced material: naive CD4+ T cells from PBMCs. Reading the label with the study, this specimen's cell subset or site is: CD45RA+ positively selected. CDR3 protein: CASTSTGGTDTQYF. The nucleotide sequence is given as TGTGCCAGCACCTCGACAGGGGGCACAGATACGCAGTATTTT. Full variable domain (CDR3 extended with the reference TRBV7-9 and TRBJ2-3 proteins): DTGVSQNPRHKITKRGQNVTFRCDPISEHNRLYWYRQTLGQGPEFLTYFQNEAQLEKSRLLSDRFSAERPKGSFSTLEIQRTEQGDSAMYLCASTSTGGTDTQYFGPGTRLTVL.